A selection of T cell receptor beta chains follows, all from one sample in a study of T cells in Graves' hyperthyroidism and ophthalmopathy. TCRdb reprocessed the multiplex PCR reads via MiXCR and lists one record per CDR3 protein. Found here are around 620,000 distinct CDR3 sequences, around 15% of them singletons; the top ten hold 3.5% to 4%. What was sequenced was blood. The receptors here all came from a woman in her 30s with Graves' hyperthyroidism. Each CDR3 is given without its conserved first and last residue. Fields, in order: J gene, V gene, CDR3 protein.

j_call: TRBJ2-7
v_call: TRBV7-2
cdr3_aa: ASSYRQGGYEQY

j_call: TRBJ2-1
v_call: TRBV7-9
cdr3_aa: ASSLNSSPYNEQF

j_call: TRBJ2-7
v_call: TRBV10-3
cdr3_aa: AISEIQGHEQY

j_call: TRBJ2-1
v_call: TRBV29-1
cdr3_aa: SVEAEAGGYLEQF

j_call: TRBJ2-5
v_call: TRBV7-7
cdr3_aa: ASSPETSGTETQY

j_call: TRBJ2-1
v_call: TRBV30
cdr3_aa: AWSVPRTSGRSNEQF

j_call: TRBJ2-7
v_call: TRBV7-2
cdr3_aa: ASNSRTGGYEQY

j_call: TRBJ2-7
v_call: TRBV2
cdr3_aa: ASRPGQTNLEQY

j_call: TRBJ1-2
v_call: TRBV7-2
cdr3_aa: ASSPGLEYGYT

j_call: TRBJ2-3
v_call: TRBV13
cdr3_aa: ASSLAAGGIDTQY

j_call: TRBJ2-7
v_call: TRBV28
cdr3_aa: ASSGQDRDRYEQY

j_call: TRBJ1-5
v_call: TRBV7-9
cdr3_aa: ASSLDRGSFNQPQH

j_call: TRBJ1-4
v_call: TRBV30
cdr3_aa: AWSPTNEKPF

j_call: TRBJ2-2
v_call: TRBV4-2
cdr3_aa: ASSQDVTRVNTGELF

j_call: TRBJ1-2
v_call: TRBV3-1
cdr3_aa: ASSPSTRPVRT

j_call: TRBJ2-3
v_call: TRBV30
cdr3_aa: AWSVGRVASTDTQY